A single T cell receptor beta chain is shown here with its context. The data derive from a study of blood T cell repertoires in COVID-19. Background on the study: COVID-19 samples collected from the United States, Italy and Spain covered acute and convalescent phases. T cells, B-cell-depleted T cells, or PBMCs provided the cDNA or gDNA that served as material.

Under the authors' procedure: Amplification of reference gene primers was used by the study to estimate nucleated cell counts. Generated by immunoSEQ multiplex PCR, the TCRdb table keeps only in-frame clones and is missing some. V and J calls plus clone size are reproduced from that table; the DNA served to infer D and trimming. The sample yields hundreds of thousands of clones, 70% to 90% seen once. V was shortened by 1 base and J by 3 bases, with 4 bases between the two germline ends. The CDR3 length is 13 residues. The TCR originated in a woman aged 25-40 years with active or convalescent COVID-19. The V and J genes are TRBV12-3 or TRBV12-4 and TRBJ1-3; D unresolved. Input material: peripheral blood. In nucleotides, the CDR3 is TGTGCCAGCAGTTTAGACAGTGGAAACACCATATATTTT. Translated: CASSLDSGNTIYF.